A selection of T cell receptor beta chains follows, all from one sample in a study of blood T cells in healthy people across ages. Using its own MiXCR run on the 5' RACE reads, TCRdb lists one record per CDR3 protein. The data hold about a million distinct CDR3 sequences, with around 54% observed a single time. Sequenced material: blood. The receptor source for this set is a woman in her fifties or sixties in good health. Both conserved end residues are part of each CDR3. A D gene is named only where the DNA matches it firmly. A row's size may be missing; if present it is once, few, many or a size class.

CASRRGGAGDTQYF | TGTGCCAGCAGAAGAGGGGGCGCAGGAGATACGCAGTATTTT | TRBJ2-3 | TRBD1 | NA | TRBV12-3/TRBV12-4
CASPPLAGTDTQYF | TGCGCCAGCCCACCCCTAGCGGGCACAGATACGCAGTATTTT | TRBJ2-3 | TRBD2 | few | TRBV4-1
CASSLKGLIYYEQYF | TGTGCCAGCAGCTTAAAGGGACTCATTTATTACGAGCAGTACTTC | TRBJ2-7 | NA | NA | TRBV7-2
CASSYSRQAAYNEQFF | TGTGCCAGCAGTTACTCGAGGCAGGCCGCCTACAATGAGCAGTTCTTC | TRBJ2-1 | NA | NA | TRBV6-2/TRBV6-3
CSVEDRLASNEQFF | TGCAGCGTTGAAGATCGTCTAGCGTCCAATGAGCAGTTCTTC | TRBJ2-1 | NA | NA | TRBV29-1
CAISERGAGGMYEQYF | TGTGCCATCAGTGAAAGGGGAGCGGGAGGTATGTACGAGCAGTACTTC | TRBJ2-7 | TRBD2 | NA | TRBV10-3
CASSQAGPQGRRAEAFF | TGTGCCAGCAGCCAAGCGGGCCCGCAGGGAAGACGCGCTGAAGCTTTCTTT | TRBJ1-1 | NA | few | TRBV3-1
CASSQGVSAGEFLTDTQYF | TGTGCCAGCAGCCAAGGAGTCTCAGCAGGGGAGTTCCTCACAGATACGCAGTATTTT | TRBJ2-3 | NA | NA | TRBV4-2
CASSPGTTAYEQYF | TGTGCCAGCAGTCCCGGGACTACCGCCTACGAGCAGTACTTC | TRBJ2-7 | TRBD2 | NA | TRBV28
CASSLVGTSGTFLYEQYF | TGTGCCAGCAGCTTAGTAGGGACTAGCGGGACCTTCCTCTACGAGCAGTACTTC | TRBJ2-7 | TRBD2 | few | TRBV7-9
CASSFMAGPAYEQYF | TGTGCCAGCAGCTTTATGGCAGGACCCGCCTACGAGCAGTACTTC | TRBJ2-7 | NA | NA | TRBV11-2
CASSPRGDWTEAFF | TGTGCCAGCAGTCCCCGGGGGGATTGGACTGAAGCTTTCTTT | TRBJ1-1 | NA | NA | TRBV6-5
CASSLAYYEQYF | TGTGCCAGCAGCCTAGCTTACTACGAGCAGTACTTC | TRBJ2-7 | NA | few | TRBV28
CASSPGTGQPQHF | TGTGCCAGCTCACCAGGGACCGGGCAGCCCCAGCATTTT | TRBJ1-5 | NA | NA | TRBV18
CASSFGTPYEQYF | TGTGCCAGCAGTTTCGGCACTCCCTACGAGCAGTACTTC | TRBJ2-7 | NA | many | TRBV12-3/TRBV12-4
CASSQDLVNSYNSPLHF | TGTGCCAGCAGCCAAGATCTGGTCAACTCCTATAATTCACCCCTCCACTTT | TRBJ1-6 | NA | few | TRBV14
CSARDDAYEQYF | TGCAGTGCTAGAGATGACGCGTACGAGCAGTACTTC | TRBJ2-7 | NA | NA | TRBV20-1
CASSLGGLAGASEQYF | TGCGCCAGCAGCTTGGGTGGACTAGCGGGAGCTTCGGAGCAGTACTTC | TRBJ2-7 | TRBD2 | NA | TRBV5-1
CSVAISSSYEQYF | TGCAGCGTCGCAATCTCCAGCTCCTACGAGCAGTACTTC | TRBJ2-7 | NA | NA | TRBV29-1
CAWSQTAYSNYGYTF | TGTGCCTGGAGTCAGACAGCCTATTCTAACTATGGCTACACCTTC | TRBJ1-2 | NA | NA | TRBV30
CSARDLQGMYNEQFF | TGCAGTGCTAGAGATCTACAGGGGATGTACAATGAGCAGTTCTTC | TRBJ2-1 | TRBD1 | few | TRBV20-1
CASSLVSSGLSSYNEQFF | TGCGCCAGCAGCTTGGTGTCTAGCGGGCTGAGCTCCTACAATGAGCAGTTCTTC | TRBJ2-1 | TRBD2 | NA | TRBV5-1